The 28 T cell receptor beta chains listed next were all sequenced from one sample in a study of T cell changes during pregnancy in multiple sclerosis. Clones were sequenced by immunoSEQ multiplex PCR, and TCRdb holds only the in-frame ones, with some missing. The sample has about 22,000 clones; 70% to 90% are singletons. Sequences were derived from CD8+ T cells from peripheral blood mononuclear cells, sampled before pregnancy. The receptor set was obtained from a female donor with multiple sclerosis, enrolled in a pregnancy study.

The chain links TRBV29-1 to TRBJ2-2, with D tentatively TRBD2 (6 bases). Germline CDR1 and CDR2: SQVTM and ANQGSEA. The CDR3 consists of 15 residues. Deletions cut 6 bases from V and 3 bases from J, with 17 bases between. The CDR3 is CSVFSRERDTGELFF. The CDR3 coding sequence is TGCAGCGTATTTAGCCGGGAGAGGGACACCGGGGAGCTGTTTTTT.

This clone came up once. V usage is TRBV5-1 and J usage is TRBJ2-5; weak D call: TRBD2 (6 bases). The V gene lost 3 bases and the J gene lost 1 base, with 22 bases spanning the gap. The V gene's germline CDR1 is SGHRS and CDR2 YFSETQ. CDR3 length: 18 amino acids. The CDR3 spells CASSYLGGRVILQETQYF. The CDR3 DNA follows: TGCGCCAGCAGCTATTTGGGGGGTAGGGTAATTCTCCAAGAGACCCAGTACTTC.

The rearrangement links TRBV11-2 to TRBJ2-1; D remains ambiguous. Germline CDR1 reads SGHAT; CDR2 reads FQNNGV. The CDR3 runs 12 residues. V was cut by 0 bases and J by 8 bases, with 5 bases left in between. The CDR3 nucleotides read TGTGCCAGCAGCTTAGATCCGGATGAGCAGTTCTTC. This encodes CASSLDPDEQFF. The full variable domain, with the rest looked up from reference TRBV11-2 and TRBJ2-1, is EAGVAQSPRYKIIEKRQSVAFWCNPISGHATLYWYQQILGQGPKLLIQFQNNGVVDDSQLPKDRFSAERLKGVDSTLKIQPAKLEDSAVYLCASSLDPDEQFFGPGTRLTVL.

With respect to this clone: The junction departs from the called germline gene at one end, perhaps through a read error. The V and J genes are TRBV6-6 and TRBJ1-1, with D possibly TRBD1 on 6 matching bases. CDR1 and CDR2 from the germline V gene are MNHNY and SVGAGI (reference sequence). This CDR3 has 10 residues. The CDR3 sequence: CATVGSRGFF. DNA for the CDR3: TGTGCCACTGTAGGGTCCAGGGGATTTTTT.

This chain uses TRBV2 with TRBJ1-2; D is undetermined. Germline lookup yields CDR1 SNHLY and CDR2 FYNNEI. Between the trimmed V and J ends, which lost 0 bases and 0 bases, there was a span of 11 bases. CDR3 length equals 16 residues. The CDR3 region is CASSEASGPPNYGYTF. The CDR3 DNA sequence: TGTGCCAGCAGTGAAGCAAGCGGACCCCCTAACTATGGCTACACCTTC.

This clone is termed medium-sized (0.01 to 0.1%). The genes are TRBV27 and TRBJ2-7; 8 bases line up with TRBD2. This CDR3 is 16 amino acids long. Trimming took 3 bases from V and 6 from J; bases not matched to a gene: 13. The V gene's germline CDR1 is MNHEY and CDR2 SMNVEV (reference sequence). The CDR3 nucleotides are TGTGCCAGCAGTTTTTTGGCGGGGGGTTGGTCCGGCGAGCAGTACTTC. Translation gives CASSFLAGGWSGEQYF.

This chain links TRBV6-1 with TRBJ2-5; the D gene is possibly TRBD2 (6 bases). The CDR3 loop spans 16 amino acids. Trimming shortened V by 0 bases and J by 1 base, and 12 bases separated the two germline ends. Germline CDR1 is MNHNS and CDR2 is SASEGT. CDR3 sequence (DNA): TGTGCCAGCAGTGAAGCAGATGGGGGAGGCCAAGAGACCCAGTACTTC. The encoded protein is CASSEADGGGQETQYF.

By sample share, this clone is large. The rearrangement uses TRBV27 and TRBJ2-1; 8 bases match TRBD2. The CDR3 is 14 residues long. The junction had 8 bases not matched to a gene; V was cut back by 6 bases and J by 7 bases. Germline values: CDR1 MNHEY, CDR2 SMNVEV (reference sequence). This CDR3 is CASSSGGGRNEQFF. The DNA of the CDR3 is TGTGCCAGCAGCTCGGGGGGGGGAAGGAATGAGCAGTTCTTC.

The J gene is TRBJ1-1, the V gene TRBV4-1; possibly TRBD1 for D (6 bases). Trimming pared 3 bases from V and 5 bases from J, leaving 16 bases between. This CDR3 is built from 15 residues. The germline V gene encodes CDR1 MGHRA and CDR2 YSYEKL. The CDR3 loop reads CASSQPTGKGTEAFF. The CDR3 bases are TGCGCCAGCAGCCAGCCGACAGGAAAGGGGACTGAAGCTTTCTTT.

The chain links TRBV18 to TRBJ2-1; a weak D match, TRBD1 (5 bases). The CDR3 has 16 amino acids. Trimming stripped 3 bases from V and 5 bases from J, with 17 bases between. The germline CDR1 and CDR2 sequences are KGHSH and LQKENI. DNA of the CDR3: TGTGCCAGCTCACCCCTACTCCAGGGATCTAACAATGAGCAGTTCTTC. Amino acid sequence: CASSPLLQGSNNEQFF.

This chain links TRBV4-1 with TRBJ2-6, with D tentatively TRBD1 (5 bases). CDR1 is MGHRA, CDR2 YSYEKL, per germline. CDR3 length equals 15 residues. Trimming stripped 7 bases from V and 4 bases from J, with 14 bases between. The CDR3: CASTGEGAGANVLTF. As DNA, the CDR3 is TGCGCCAGCACCGGTGAAGGGGCCGGGGCCAACGTCCTGACTTTC.

J is TRBJ1-4 and V is TRBV7-9, with D possibly TRBD1 on 6 matching bases. The CDR3 sequence is 14 residues long. Germline V lookup: CDR1 SEHNR, CDR2 FQNEAQ (reference sequence). V lost 4 bases to trimming and J lost 8 bases, with 14 bases between them. The CDR3 DNA is TGTGCCAGCAGCTCCACACAGGGTCGGGAAAAACTGTTTTTT. Translating gives CASSSTQGREKLFF.

V and J are TRBV21-1 and TRBJ2-1; TRBD1 reflects the table's D call only, with no check against the DNA. TRBV21-1 is labeled a pseudogene. The CDR3 consists of 16 residues. The CDR3 is CASSKVSGWPYNEQFF. CDR3 DNA sequence: TGTGCCAGCAGCAAAGTTTCAGGGTGGCCCTACAATGAGCAGTTCTTC.

The V and J genes are TRBV29-1 and TRBJ2-2; TRBD2 agrees at 7 bases. The CDR3 contains 12 residues. Germline-derived CDR1 and CDR2 are SQVTM and ANQGSEA. V lost 6 bases, J lost 6 bases, and 4 bases stayed unmatched. As DNA, the CDR3 is TGCAGCGTACTAGCGTCCCCCGGGGAGCTGTTTTTT. Translation gives CSVLASPGELFF.

The chain joins TRBV28 to TRBJ2-7; perhaps TRBD1 as D (6 bases). V gave up 1 base and J gave up 3 bases, with 10 bases separating them. CDR1 is MDHEN, CDR2 SYDVKM, per germline. CDR3 size: 14 residues. DNA for the CDR3: TGTGCCAGCAGTTTATATCGACAGGACTACGAGCAGTACTTC. Its protein product is CASSLYRQDYEQYF.

The chain has TRBV4-3 and TRBJ2-7, with D perhaps TRBD1 (6 bases). Trimming removed 3 bases at V and 5 bases at J, with 17 bases between. This CDR3 comprises 15 residues. CDR1 LGHNA and CDR2 YSLEER come from the germline V gene. The DNA of the CDR3 is TGCGCCAGCAGCCATTTCCAGGGGTCCTGGGACGAGCAGTACTTC. It translates to CASSHFQGSWDEQYF.

In DNA form, the CDR3 reads TGCAGCGTTGAGATTTTGCGGGAGGGCCCCTACAATGAGCAGTTCTTC. Protein: CSVEILREGPYNEQFF. The chain employs TRBV29-1 and TRBJ2-1; 9 nucleotides line up with TRBD2. V dropped 3 bases and J dropped 2; count of bases not matched to a gene: 8. There are 16 residues in the CDR3. Germline CDR1 is SQVTM and CDR2 is ANQGSEA.

This clone is labeled medium-sized. The rearrangement uses TRBV5-1 and TRBJ1-1; D might be TRBD1 (6 bases). The CDR3 length is 16 residues. From germline, CDR1 is SGHRS and CDR2 YFSETQ. Trimming took off 0 bases at V and 0 bases at J, with 12 bases between the two ends. The CDR3 region has the DNA TGCGCCAGCAGCTTGGTGGCAGGGGCGATGAACACTGAAGCTTTCTTT. Amino acid sequence: CASSLVAGAMNTEAFF.

V is TRBV6-4 and J is TRBJ2-3; 13 positions match TRBD2. This CDR3 spans 15 amino acids. Germline CDR1 reads MRHNA; CDR2 reads SNTAGT. V dropped 6 bases and J dropped 2; count of bases not matched to a gene: 2. The CDR3 coding sequence is TGTGCCAGCAGCGGGACTAGCGGGGACACAGATACGCAGTATTTT. It translates to CASSGTSGDTDTQYF.

The DNA of the CDR3 is TGTGCCAGTAGTATTTTAATAGCGGGAGGATTCTACAATGAGCAGTTCTTC. Translation: CASSILIAGGFYNEQFF. This sequence joins TRBV19 and TRBJ2-1; 10 positions agree with TRBD2. The CDR3 length is 17 residues. CDR1 is LNHDA and CDR2 is SQIVND in the germline V gene (reference sequence). V lost 3 bases to trimming and J lost 3 bases; unmatched junction nucleotides: 8.

The V and J genes are TRBV4-3 and TRBJ2-2; no clear D gene. CDR3 length: 15 amino acids. Germline values: CDR1 LGHNA, CDR2 YSLEER. The V end lost 3 bases, the J end lost 1 base, and 9 bases lay between the germline ends. The CDR3 bases are TGCGCCAGCAGCCAGCGATACTTGAACACCGGGGAGCTGTTTTTT. Its protein product is CASSQRYLNTGELFF.

CDR3 in DNA: TGCGCCAGCAGCTTGGTCGCTTGGGGACAGGGGTTGCGAATGAACACTGAAGCTTTCTTT. Translating it yields CASSLVAWGQGLRMNTEAFF. The chain links TRBV5-1 to TRBJ1-1, with 10 bases that match TRBD1. The germline CDR1 and CDR2 sequences are SGHRS and YFSETQ. CDR3 length equals 20 residues. V was pared by 0 bases and J by 0 bases, with 14 bases of the junction left unmatched.

J is TRBJ1-3 and V is TRBV18, with D possibly TRBD1 on 6 matching bases. The CDR3 contains 15 residues. V was pared by 3 bases and J by 4 bases, with 13 bases between. Germline assignment: CDR1 KGHSH and CDR2 LQKENI. In nucleotides, the CDR3 is TGTGCCAGCTCACCCCCGGGACATTCAGGAAACACCATATATTTT. Protein: CASSPPGHSGNTIYF.

The genes are TRBV9 and TRBJ2-3, with a possible D match to TRBD1 (5 bases). The CDR3 loop spans 17 amino acids. V gave up 0 bases and J gave up 0 bases, with 14 bases separating them. Germline loops: CDR1 SGDLS, CDR2 YYNGEE. The CDR3 protein is CASSVGAGYSSTDTQYF. As DNA, the CDR3 is TGTGCCAGCAGCGTAGGGGCAGGGTACTCTAGCACAGATACGCAGTATTTT.

The chain carries TRBV6-6 and TRBJ2-7; D unresolved. CDR3 length: 15 residues. Germline-derived CDR1 and CDR2 are MNHNY and SVGAGI (reference sequence). V lost 1 base and J lost 2, with 12 bases in between. CDR3 bases: TGTGCCAGCAGTTACTGGCAGGTTAGAACCTACGAGCAGTACTTC. It translates to CASSYWQVRTYEQYF.

The J gene is TRBJ2-2, the V gene TRBV2; TRBD2 matches 9 bases. The CDR3 spans 18 residues. Germline V gene lookup returns CDR1 SNHLY and CDR2 FYNNEI. Losses at the gene ends were 7 bases for V and 7 bases for J; bases not matched to a gene: 19. The CDR3 loop reads CASIVIAGDWERNGELFF. Here the CDR3 DNA reads TGTGCCAGCATCGTGATAGCGGGAGATTGGGAGAGAAACGGGGAGCTGTTTTTT.

The genes are TRBV7-9 and TRBJ1-1; TRBD1 matches 8 bases. CDR3 length: 13 amino acids. V lost 5 bases, J lost 7 bases, and 6 bases stayed unmatched. Per germline, CDR1 SEHNR and CDR2 FQNEAQ (reference sequence). The CDR3 here is CASSPGQANEAFF. CDR3 nucleotide sequence: TGTGCCAGCAGCCCGGGACAGGCAAATGAAGCTTTCTTT.

The rearrangement uses TRBV6-5 and TRBJ1-4, with D maybe TRBD1 (6 bases). This CDR3 is 16 amino acids long. Looked up from germline, CDR1 is MNHEY and CDR2 is SVGAGI. V was trimmed by 3 bases and J by 8 bases, leaving 19 bases between them. This CDR3 is CASSYVAGAQGEKLFF. DNA of the CDR3: TGTGCCAGCAGTTATGTTGCCGGGGCCCAGGGGGAAAAACTGTTTTTT.